What follows are 8 T cell receptor beta chains derived from one specimen sequenced in a study of blood T cells in healthy people across ages. A second PCR of roughly 7 to 11 cycles used a sample-barcoded 5' primer and a J-beta primer mix. TCRdb re-analysed the 5' RACE reads in MiXCR, keeping a single row per CDR3 protein. This sample has about 1.7 million distinct CDR3 sequences; 28% occur once, and the top ten carry 7.7%. Specimen: blood. These receptors were taken from a woman in her twenties or thirties in good health.

The chain recombines TRBV20-1 with TRBJ2-1; 7 bases are a match to TRBD2. Losses at the gene ends were 3 bases for V and 9 bases for J; bases not matched to a gene: 17. Germline CDR1 and CDR2: DFQATT and SNEGSKA (reference sequence). The CDR3 runs 16 residues. The CDR3, as DNA: TGCAGTGCTAGGATCTCCTCCGGGGGGACTTTCGGTGAGCAGTTCTTC. Amino acids: CSARISSGGTFGEQFF.

In this sample, this clonotype turned up many times. This chain links TRBV20-1 with TRBJ2-1; 9 nucleotides agree with TRBD2. V dropped 2 bases and J dropped 2; count of bases not matched to a gene: 4. The germline V gene encodes CDR1 DFQATT and CDR2 SNEGSKA (reference sequence). This CDR3 comprises 15 residues. CDR3 nucleotide sequence: TGCAGTGCTAGAATAAGCGGGAGGCCCTACAATGAGCAGTTCTTC. Its translation is CSARISGRPYNEQFF.

The chain couples TRBV28 to TRBJ1-2, with a possible D match to TRBD1 (5 bases). This CDR3 spans 13 amino acids. Germline assignment: CDR1 MDHEN and CDR2 SYDVKM. The V gene lost 6 bases and the J gene lost 4 bases, with 12 bases spanning the gap. The CDR3 region has the DNA TGTGCCAGCAGGGATACAGGCTCCTATGGCTACACCTTC. It encodes CASRDTGSYGYTF.

This clonotype came up many times. This sequence joins TRBV7-9 and TRBJ2-1; perhaps TRBD1 as D (5 bases). Germline values: CDR1 SEHNR, CDR2 FQNEAQ (reference sequence). The CDR3 loop spans 16 amino acids. V was clipped by 0 bases and J by 0 bases, with 9 bases between them. The CDR3 nucleotides read TGTGCCAGCAGCTTAGCAGGACAACCCTCCTACAATGAGCAGTTCTTC. This gives the protein CASSLAGQPSYNEQFF.

This clonotype was seen at least ten times. The chain employs TRBV12-3 or TRBV12-4 and TRBJ2-7; no clear D. This CDR3 region has 13 residues. V was trimmed by 3 bases and J by 2 bases, leaving 8 bases between them. CDR3 sequence: CASSLLRPYEQYF. In DNA, the CDR3 is TGTGCCAGCAGTTTGTTGCGTCCCTACGAGCAGTACTTC.

This clonotype has ten or more counts. DNA for the CDR3: TGCAGCCCCTGGTTCCAAGAGACCCAGTACTTC. Encoded protein: CSPWFQETQYF. The gene calls are TRBV29-1 and TRBJ2-5; D remains unclear. CDR1 is SQVTM, CDR2 ANQGSEA, per germline. CDR3 length: 11 residues. Trimming removed 8 bases at V and 1 base at J, with 8 bases between.

This chain uses TRBV29-1 with TRBJ2-1; no clear D gene. V was shortened by 7 bases and J by 8 bases, with 21 bases between the two germline ends. CDR3 length equals 14 residues. Germline V CDR1 and CDR2: SQVTM, ANQGSEA. The CDR3 here is CSDYLDPIADEQFF. The DNA of the CDR3 is TGCAGCGACTACCTGGACCCGATAGCCGATGAGCAGTTCTTC.

Note on this clonotype: This clone may be a read error of a much larger clone one base away. J is TRBJ2-5 and V is TRBV12-3 or TRBV12-4, with TRBD2 identical over 9 bases. This CDR3 region has 17 residues. The junction had 12 bases not matched to a gene; V was cut back by 3 bases and J by 4 bases. DNA of the CDR3: TGTGCCAGCAGTTTCACAACCCGAGCGGGGGGACGAGAGACCCAGTACTTC. Residues: CASSFTTRAGGRETQYF.